This passage covers 2 T cell receptor beta chains from one sample sequenced in a study of T cells after yellow fever vaccination. Via MiXCR, TCRdb re-called the 5' RACE reads, giving one row per CDR3 protein. In the table there are under 150,000 distinct CDR3 sequences, roughly 8% of which are singletons. Material: CD4+ T cells sorted from PBMCs, obtained 5 days after the yellow fever booster vaccination. The receptors were gathered from a man younger than 45 who received the YFV17D yellow fever vaccine.

This clonotype was seen ten or more times. The V gene is TRBV18, the J gene TRBJ2-2; 10 bases fit TRBD2. Germline CDR1 KGHSH, CDR2 LQKENI. There are 19 residues in the CDR3. V shed 3 bases, J shed 0 bases, and the junction held 10 bases outside the gene matches. CDR3 protein: CASSPRVAGGHANTGELFF. The DNA for the CDR3 is TGTGCCAGCTCACCCCGAGTAGCGGGAGGCCACGCGAACACCGGGGAGCTGTTTTTT. The full variable domain, completed using reference TRBV18 and TRBJ2-2, is NAGVMQNPRHLVRRRGQEARLRCSPMKGHSHVYWYRQLPEEGLKFMVYLQKENIIDESGMPKERFSAEFPKEGPSILRIQQVVRGDSAAYFCASSPRVAGGHANTGELFFGEGSRLTVL.

This clonotype was observed at least ten times. V gene TRBV7-2 combines with J gene TRBJ1-4, with a possible D match to TRBD1 (5 bases). The CDR3 contains 17 residues. V lost 3 bases to trimming and J lost 8 bases, with 22 bases between them. Germline CDR1 reads SGHTA; CDR2 reads FQGNSA. In DNA form, the CDR3 reads TGTGCCAGCAGCTTTGGAGGGACCGGGCCTCAGGGAGAAAAACTGTTTTTT. This sequence encodes CASSFGGTGPQGEKLFF.